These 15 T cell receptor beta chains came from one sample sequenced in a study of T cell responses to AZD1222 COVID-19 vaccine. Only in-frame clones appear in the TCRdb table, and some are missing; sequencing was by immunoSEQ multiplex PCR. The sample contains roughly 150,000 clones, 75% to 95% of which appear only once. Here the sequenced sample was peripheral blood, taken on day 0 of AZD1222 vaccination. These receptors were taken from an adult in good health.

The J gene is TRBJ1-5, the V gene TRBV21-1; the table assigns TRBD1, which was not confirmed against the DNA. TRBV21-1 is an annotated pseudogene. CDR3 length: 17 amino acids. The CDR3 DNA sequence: TGTGCCAGCAGCAAAGAATGGGGCCCCAAAGGGGATCAGCCCCAGCATTTT. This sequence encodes CASSKEWGPKGDQPQHF.

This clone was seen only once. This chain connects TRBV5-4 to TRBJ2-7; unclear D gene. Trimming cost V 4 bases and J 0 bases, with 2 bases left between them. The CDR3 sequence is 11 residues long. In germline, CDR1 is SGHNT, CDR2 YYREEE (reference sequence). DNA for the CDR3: TGTGCCAGCAGCACCTCCTACGAGCAGTACTTC. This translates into CASSTSYEQYF.

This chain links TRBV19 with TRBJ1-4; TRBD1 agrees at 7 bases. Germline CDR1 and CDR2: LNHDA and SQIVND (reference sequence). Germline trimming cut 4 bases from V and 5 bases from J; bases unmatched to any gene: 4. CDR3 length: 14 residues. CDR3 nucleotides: TGTGCCAGTAGTAAGGGACAGAGGAATGAAAAACTGTTTTTT. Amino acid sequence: CASSKGQRNEKLFF.

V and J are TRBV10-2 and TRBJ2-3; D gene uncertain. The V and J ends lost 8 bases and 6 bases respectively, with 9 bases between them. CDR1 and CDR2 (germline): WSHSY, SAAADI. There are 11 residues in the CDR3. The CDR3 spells CASREEDTQYF. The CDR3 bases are TGCGCCAGCCGCGAGGAGGATACGCAGTATTTT.

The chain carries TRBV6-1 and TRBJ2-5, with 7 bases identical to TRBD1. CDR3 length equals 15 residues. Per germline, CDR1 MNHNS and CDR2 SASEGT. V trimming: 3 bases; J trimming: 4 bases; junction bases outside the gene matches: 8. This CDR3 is CASSDRQGGPETQYF. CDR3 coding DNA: TGTGCCAGCAGTGACAGACAGGGTGGTCCAGAGACCCAGTACTTC.

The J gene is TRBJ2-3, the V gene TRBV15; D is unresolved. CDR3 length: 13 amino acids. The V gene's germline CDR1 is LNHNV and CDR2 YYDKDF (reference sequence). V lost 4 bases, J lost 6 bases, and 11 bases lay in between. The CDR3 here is CATSIDLADTQYF. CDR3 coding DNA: TGTGCCACCAGCATAGACCTGGCGGATACGCAGTATTTT.

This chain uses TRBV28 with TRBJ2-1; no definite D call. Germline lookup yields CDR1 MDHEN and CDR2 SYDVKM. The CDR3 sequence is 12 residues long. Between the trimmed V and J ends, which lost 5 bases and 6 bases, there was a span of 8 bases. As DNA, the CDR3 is TGTGCCAGCAGTCCGCACCCCAATGAGCAGTTCTTC. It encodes CASSPHPNEQFF.

The CDR3 sequence is CASHGTRNTEAFF. DNA for the CDR3: TGTGCCAGTCACGGGACACGGAACACTGAAGCTTTCTTT. V usage is TRBV6-5 and J usage is TRBJ1-1, with D tentatively TRBD1 (6 bases). V lost 9 bases and J lost 1, with 12 bases in between. Germline values: CDR1 MNHEY, CDR2 SVGAGI. This CDR3 has 13 amino acids.

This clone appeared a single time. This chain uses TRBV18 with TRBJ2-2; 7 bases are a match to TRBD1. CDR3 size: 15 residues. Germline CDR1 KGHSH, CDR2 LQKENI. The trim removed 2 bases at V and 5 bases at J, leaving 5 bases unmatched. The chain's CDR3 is CASSPVQGRTGELFF. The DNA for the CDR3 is TGTGCCAGCTCACCAGTACAGGGGCGGACCGGGGAGCTGTTTTTT. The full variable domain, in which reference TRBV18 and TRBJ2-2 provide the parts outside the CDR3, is NAGVMQNPRHLVRRRGQEARLRCSPMKGHSHVYWYRQLPEEGLKFMVYLQKENIIDESGMPKERFSAEFPKEGPSILRIQQVVRGDSAAYFCASSPVQGRTGELFFGEGSRLTVL.

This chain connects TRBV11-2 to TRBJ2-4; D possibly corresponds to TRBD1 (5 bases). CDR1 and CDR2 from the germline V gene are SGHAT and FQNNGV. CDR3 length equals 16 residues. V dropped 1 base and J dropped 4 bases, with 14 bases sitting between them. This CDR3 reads CASSLALGQFKNIQYF. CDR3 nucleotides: TGTGCCAGCAGCTTAGCCCTCGGACAATTTAAAAACATTCAGTACTTC.

The CDR3 loop is CAISERDRVGTEAFF. The CDR3 DNA reads as TGTGCCATCAGTGAGCGGGACAGGGTGGGCACTGAAGCTTTCTTT. This chain connects TRBV10-3 to TRBJ1-1, with TRBD1 matching 9 bases. This CDR3 is 15 amino acids long. Germline loops: CDR1 ENHRY, CDR2 SYGVKD. V lost 2 bases and J lost 4; bases outside the gene matches: 5.

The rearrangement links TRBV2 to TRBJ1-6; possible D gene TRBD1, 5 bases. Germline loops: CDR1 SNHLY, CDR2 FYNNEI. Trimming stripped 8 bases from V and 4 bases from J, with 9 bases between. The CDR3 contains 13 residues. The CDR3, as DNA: TGTGCCAGCGGGGGAACTTATAATTCACCCCTCCACTTT. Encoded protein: CASGGTYNSPLHF.

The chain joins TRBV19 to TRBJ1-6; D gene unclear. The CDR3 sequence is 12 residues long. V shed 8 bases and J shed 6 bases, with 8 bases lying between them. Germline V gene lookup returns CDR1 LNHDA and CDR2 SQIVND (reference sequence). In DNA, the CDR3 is TGTGCCAGTTTCACGGGTAATTCACCCCTCCACTTT. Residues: CASFTGNSPLHF. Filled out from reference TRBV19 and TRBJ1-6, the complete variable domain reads DGGITQSPKYLFRKEGQNVTLSCEQNLNHDAMYWYRQDPGQGLRLIYYSQIVNDFQKGDIAEGYSVSREKKESFPLTVTSAQKNPTAFYLCASFTGNSPLHFGNGTRLTVT.

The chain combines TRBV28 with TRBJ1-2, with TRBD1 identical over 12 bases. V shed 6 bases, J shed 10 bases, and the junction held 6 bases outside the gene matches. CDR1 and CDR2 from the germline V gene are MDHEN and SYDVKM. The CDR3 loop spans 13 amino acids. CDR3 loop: CASRGTGGLFYTF. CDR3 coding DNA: TGTGCCAGCAGGGGGACAGGGGGCCTTTTCTACACCTTC.

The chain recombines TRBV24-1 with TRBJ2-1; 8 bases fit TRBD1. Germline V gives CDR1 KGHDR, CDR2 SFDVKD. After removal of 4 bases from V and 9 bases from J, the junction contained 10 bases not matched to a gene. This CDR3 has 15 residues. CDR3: CATSDSGTGKFEQFF. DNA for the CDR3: TGTGCCACCAGTGACTCCGGGACAGGAAAATTTGAGCAGTTCTTC.